The rows below give T cell receptor beta chains drawn from one sample of a study of blood T cells in healthy people across ages. A single record per CDR3 protein comes from TCRdb applying MiXCR to the 5' RACE reads. The table has about 640,000 distinct CDR3 sequences, approximately 30% seen once. What was sequenced was blood. These receptors all stem from a woman aged 80 or over in good health. Both conserved end residues are part of each CDR3. A D gene is named only where the DNA matches it firmly. Size tells how often a clone was seen (once, few, many) or the class of an expanded clone, and some rows leave it out.

CDR3 length: 14
clone size: few
J gene: TRBJ1-1
D gene: .
V gene: TRBV5-4
CDR3 protein: CASKPPTGDTEAFF
CDR3 DNA: TGTGCCAGCAAACCCCCCACGGGAGACACTGAAGCTTTCTTT

CDR3 length: 14
clone size: .
J gene: TRBJ1-1
D gene: .
V gene: TRBV6-5
CDR3 protein: CASSDPELTAEAFF
CDR3 DNA: TGTGCCAGCAGTGACCCGGAACTAACGGCTGAAGCTTTCTTT

CDR3 length: 15
clone size: .
J gene: TRBJ2-7
D gene: .
V gene: TRBV7-2
CDR3 protein: CASSLGQGWSYEQYF
CDR3 DNA: TGTGCCAGCAGCTTAGGGCAAGGCTGGTCCTACGAGCAGTACTTC

CDR3 length: 17
clone size: .
J gene: TRBJ1-3
D gene: TRBD1
V gene: TRBV7-2
CDR3 protein: CASSLGTGGNSGNTIYF
CDR3 DNA: TGTGCCAGCAGCTTAGGGACAGGGGGCAATTCTGGAAACACCATATATTTT

CDR3 length: 16
clone size: many
J gene: TRBJ2-5
D gene: TRBD2
V gene: TRBV5-1
CDR3 protein: CASSLIRGGASETQYF
CDR3 DNA: TGCGCCAGCAGCTTGATCCGCGGGGGGGCCTCGGAGACCCAGTACTTC

CDR3 length: 15
clone size: many
J gene: TRBJ1-5
D gene: .
V gene: TRBV4-2
CDR3 protein: CASSARPGPDQPQHF
CDR3 DNA: TGTGCCAGCAGCGCGAGACCGGGACCTGATCAGCCCCAGCATTTT

CDR3 length: 16
clone size: many
J gene: TRBJ2-3
D gene: TRBD2
V gene: TRBV7-8
CDR3 protein: CASSLGTRGSTDTQYF
CDR3 DNA: TGTGCCAGCAGCTTAGGTACGCGGGGGAGCACAGATACGCAGTATTTT

CDR3 length: 14
clone size: few
J gene: TRBJ2-7
D gene: TRBD2
V gene: TRBV20-1
CDR3 protein: CSAFKRGGLNEQYF
CDR3 DNA: TGCAGTGCTTTCAAGCGGGGGGGCCTCAATGAGCAGTACTTC

CDR3 length: 11
clone size: few
J gene: TRBJ2-7
D gene: .
V gene: TRBV15
CDR3 protein: CATSSYNEQYF
CDR3 DNA: TGTGCCACCAGCAGTTACAATGAGCAGTACTTC

CDR3 length: 14
clone size: many
J gene: TRBJ2-7
D gene: .
V gene: TRBV3-1
CDR3 protein: CASSHRGRTYEQYF
CDR3 DNA: TGTGCCAGCAGCCACAGGGGAAGGACCTACGAGCAGTACTTC

CDR3 length: 18
clone size: many
J gene: TRBJ2-3
D gene: TRBD2
V gene: TRBV5-6
CDR3 protein: CASSASGLAGGYTDTQYF
CDR3 DNA: TGTGCCAGCAGCGCGTCGGGACTAGCGGGGGGGTACACAGATACGCAGTATTTT

CDR3 length: 13
clone size: .
J gene: TRBJ1-2
D gene: TRBD1
V gene: TRBV7-3
CDR3 protein: CASSQTGWGGYTF
CDR3 DNA: TGTGCCAGCAGCCAGACAGGGTGGGGTGGCTACACCTTC

CDR3 length: 15
clone size: many
J gene: TRBJ2-5
D gene: TRBD2
V gene: TRBV12-3/TRBV12-4
CDR3 protein: CASTQSGGNQETQYF
CDR3 DNA: TGTGCCAGCACCCAGAGCGGGGGAAACCAAGAGACCCAGTACTTC

CDR3 length: 15
clone size: .
J gene: TRBJ2-7
D gene: .
V gene: TRBV9
CDR3 protein: CASSVAEMDIYEQYF
CDR3 DNA: TGTGCCAGCAGCGTAGCTGAGATGGATATATACGAGCAGTACTTC

CDR3 length: 14
clone size: few
J gene: TRBJ2-1
D gene: .
V gene: TRBV24-1
CDR3 protein: CTTSETGTSFEQFF
CDR3 DNA: TGTACCACCAGTGAGACCGGGACAAGCTTTGAGCAGTTCTTC

CDR3 length: 15
clone size: .
J gene: TRBJ2-3
D gene: TRBD2
V gene: TRBV6-5
CDR3 protein: CASRASGLATDTQYF
CDR3 DNA: TGTGCCAGCAGAGCCTCGGGACTAGCAACAGATACGCAGTATTTT

CDR3 length: 14
clone size: many
J gene: TRBJ1-2
D gene: TRBD1
V gene: TRBV6-5
CDR3 protein: CASSYSKTGRGYTF
CDR3 DNA: TGTGCCAGCAGTTACTCAAAGACAGGGCGAGGCTACACCTTC

CDR3 length: 12
clone size: many
J gene: TRBJ1-2
D gene: TRBD1
V gene: TRBV14
CDR3 protein: CASSRDRYGYTF
CDR3 DNA: TGTGCCAGCAGCCGGGACAGATATGGCTACACCTTC

CDR3 length: 16
clone size: few
J gene: TRBJ1-2
D gene: TRBD1
V gene: TRBV7-2
CDR3 protein: CASSLGAGGAPYGYTF
CDR3 DNA: TGTGCCAGCAGCTTAGGGGCAGGGGGCGCTCCCTATGGCTACACCTTC

CDR3 length: 11
clone size: many
J gene: TRBJ2-5
D gene: .
V gene: TRBV27
CDR3 protein: CASSLSGEQYF
CDR3 DNA: TGTGCCAGCAGTTTATCGGGGGAGCAGTACTTC

CDR3 length: 10
clone size: many
J gene: TRBJ1-2
D gene: .
V gene: TRBV29-1
CDR3 protein: CSVIEDGYTF
CDR3 DNA: TGCAGCGTTATAGAGGATGGCTACACCTTC

CDR3 length: 19
clone size: many
J gene: TRBJ1-2
D gene: .
V gene: TRBV27
CDR3 protein: CASSSFYSPETATSYGYTF
CDR3 DNA: TGTGCCAGCAGTTCCTTCTATTCTCCAGAGACAGCCACCAGCTATGGCTACACCTTC

CDR3 length: 15
clone size: .
J gene: TRBJ1-2
D gene: TRBD1
V gene: TRBV9
CDR3 protein: CASSAGDRVGYGYTF
CDR3 DNA: TGTGCCAGCAGCGCGGGGGACAGGGTGGGTTATGGCTACACCTTC

CDR3 length: 14
clone size: .
J gene: TRBJ1-2
D gene: .
V gene: TRBV6-1
CDR3 protein: CASSDETGSGGYTF
CDR3 DNA: TGTGCCAGCAGTGACGAAACAGGGTCCGGGGGCTACACCTTC

CDR3 length: 15
clone size: many
J gene: TRBJ1-2
D gene: TRBD1
V gene: TRBV7-9
CDR3 protein: CASSVGQGARWGYTF
CDR3 DNA: TGTGCCAGCAGCGTAGGACAGGGGGCGCGATGGGGCTACACCTTC

CDR3 length: 13
clone size: many
J gene: TRBJ2-4
D gene: .
V gene: TRBV20-1
CDR3 protein: CSAMELNKNIQYF
CDR3 DNA: TGCAGTGCTATGGAGCTTAACAAAAACATTCAGTACTTC

CDR3 length: 12
clone size: many
J gene: TRBJ1-4
D gene: .
V gene: TRBV6-2/TRBV6-3
CDR3 protein: CATGETNEKLFF
CDR3 DNA: TGCGCCACGGGCGAGACTAATGAAAAACTGTTTTTT

CDR3 length: 15
clone size: .
J gene: TRBJ1-4
D gene: .
V gene: TRBV12-3/TRBV12-4
CDR3 protein: CASSLPGGAGEKLFF
CDR3 DNA: TGTGCCAGCAGTTTGCCGGGGGGCGCGGGTGAAAAACTGTTTTTT